The 11 T cell receptor beta chains below were found in one sample sequenced in a study of radiation and T cells in renal cell carcinoma. Only in-frame clones appear in the TCRdb table, and some are missing; sequencing was by immunoSEQ multiplex PCR. Among tens of thousands of clones listed, about 80% were seen once. Described time point: blood 2 weeks post-SBRT. Treatment indicated: 15 Gy SBRT to primary tumor, nephrectomy 4 weeks later. The sequences come from blood, collected from a patient whose treatment included radiotherapy and nephrectomy. The source is a woman in her sixties or seventies with renal cell carcinoma.

The chain has TRBV18 and TRBJ1-4, with a tentative D call TRBD1 (6 bases). Germline CDR1 reads KGHSH; CDR2 reads LQKENI. The CDR3 runs to 15 residues. Deletions cut 4 bases from V and 4 bases from J, with 13 bases between. The CDR3 DNA follows: TGTGCCAGCTCACTACAAGGACAGCATAATGAAAAACTGTTTTTT. It codes for CASSLQGQHNEKLFF.

This clone came up once. This CDR3 is missing its conserved last phenylalanine or tryptophan, likely due to a read error. The DNA is omitted, as the CDR3 cannot be located on it reliably, and the CDR3 follows TCRdb's listing. This rearrangement joins TRBV14 to TRBJ2-7; TRBD1 is taken as the D call from the table, unchecked against the DNA. The CDR3 extends over 14 residues, inclusive of both ends. Germline V gene sequence: CDR1 SGHDN, CDR2 FVKESK. CDR3 protein: CASSQKDSPEGPSE.

The V and J genes are TRBV19 and TRBJ2-1; D may be TRBD1 (6 bases). Germline V gene lookup returns CDR1 LNHDA and CDR2 SQIVND (reference sequence). The CDR3 is made up of 15 amino acids. Trimming took 2 bases from V and 5 from J, leaving 13 bases between them. The CDR3 DNA sequence: TGTGCCAGTAGTATAAAGGGGGAGAGTCACAATGAGCAGTTCTTC. Its translation: CASSIKGESHNEQFF.

V and J are TRBV7-9 and TRBJ2-6, with no clear D. Trimming cost V 5 bases and J 2 bases, with 13 bases left between them. This CDR3 comprises 16 residues. Per germline, CDR1 SEHNR and CDR2 FQNEAQ (reference sequence). CDR3 bases: TGTGCCAGCAGCCGGAACCTGGGCGCTGGGGCCAACGTCCTGACTTTC. Amino acid sequence: CASSRNLGAGANVLTF.

This clone was detected a few times. CDR3 amino acids: CAWSVYGELFF. The CDR3 nucleotides read TGTGCCTGGAGTGTGTACGGGGAGCTGTTTTTT. The rearrangement links TRBV30 to TRBJ2-2; D not resolved. Trimming took 0 bases from V and 7 from J, leaving 3 bases between them. CDR1 GTSNPN and CDR2 SVGIG come from the germline V gene (reference sequence). The CDR3 is 11 amino acids.

This chain links TRBV19 with TRBJ1-1; D might be TRBD1 (5 bases). V lost 6 bases and J 4 bases, leaving 21 bases between the germline ends. This CDR3 has 16 amino acids. Per germline, CDR1 LNHDA and CDR2 SQIVND (reference sequence). The CDR3 region has the DNA TGTGCCAGTAGCCCAGTCAGCGGGGCGGGGGGCACTGAAGCTTTCTTT. Translation gives CASSPVSGAGGTEAFF.

The rearrangement joins TRBV10-1 to TRBJ1-4, with TRBD1 matching over 7 bases. Losses at the gene ends were 2 bases for V and 8 bases for J; bases not matched to a gene: 11. Germline loops: CDR1 WNHNN, CDR2 SYGVQD (reference sequence). The CDR3 is 16 amino acids. The CDR3 bases are TGCGCCAGCAGTGAGAACAGGGGAATTCGGGGGGAAAAACTGTTTTTT. It translates to CASSENRGIRGEKLFF.

This chain connects TRBV4-2 to TRBJ2-7, with 15 bases matching TRBD2. J was trimmed by 3 bases and V by 4 bases; bases with no gene match: 4. Germline CDR1 and CDR2: LGHNA and YNFKEQ. The CDR3 consists of 16 residues. Written as DNA, the CDR3 is TGTGCCAGCAGCCCCCGGACTAGCGGGGGGGGCTACGAGCAGTACTTC. It yields the protein CASSPRTSGGGYEQYF.

This rearrangement joins TRBV6-1 to TRBJ2-5, with 13 bases fitting TRBD2. Germline V gene data show CDR1 as MNHNS and CDR2 as SASEGT. Unmatched junction bases numbered 5, after V lost 6 bases and J lost 7 bases. This CDR3 region has 14 residues. The chain's CDR3 is CASRLAGGPGTQYF. CDR3 coding DNA: TGTGCCAGCAGACTAGCGGGGGGGCCTGGGACCCAGTACTTC.

This chain links TRBV19 with TRBJ2-5; 8 bases are shared with TRBD2. Germline V gene sequence: CDR1 LNHDA, CDR2 SQIVND (reference sequence). With 3 bases clipped from V and 6 bases from J, the junction kept 18 bases outside the gene matches. The CDR3 is 18 residues long. The CDR3 region is CASSMAGLVTGGGKTQYF. The CDR3 DNA reads TGTGCCAGTAGTATGGCGGGACTAGTCACTGGTGGGGGGAAGACCCAGTACTTC.

This clone was observed a handful of times. This chain links TRBV7-9 with TRBJ1-1; D gene uncertain. The CDR3 is 13 amino acids. Per germline, CDR1 SEHNR and CDR2 FQNEAQ (reference sequence). V lost 3 bases, J lost 5 bases, and 10 bases lay in between. The CDR3, as DNA: TGTGCCAGCAGCTTGTTCGAGGCAACTGAAGCTTTCTTT. Residues: CASSLFEATEAFF.